This T cell receptor beta chain was found in a study of T-cell memory formation after mild COVID-19. About the research overall: For the most part, TCR clusters were specific to one donor.

UMIs and sample barcodes were carried by the TCR alpha and TCR beta cDNA libraries that 5'RACE produced using constant-segment primers. Via MiXCR, TCRdb re-called the 5' RACE reads, giving one row per CDR3 protein. The table lists 280,000 or so distinct CDR3 sequences, around 8% of them singletons, with around a fifth in the top ten. Germline V gene lookup returns CDR1 DFQATT and CDR2 SNEGSKA (reference sequence). The V and J ends lost 3 bases and 1 base, in that order; junction bases with no gene match: 10. This CDR3 is built from 16 residues. Study-wide points: The study found contracting CD4+ clones mainly in CM and EM and contracting CD8+ clones in EMRA.

There are a few counts of this clonotype. Antigen unknown. The sequencing input was PBMCs or a T cell subset sorted from them (not recorded which). The source is a man aged 18 to 29 who had mild COVID-19 (a few samples of this study predate the infection). Cell type and time point are not known. The rearrangement joins TRBV20-1 to TRBJ2-7; 9 nucleotides agree with TRBD1. The CDR3 nucleotides read TGCAGTGCTAGCCGCCCCGGGACAGGGTTTTCCTACGAGCAGTACTTC. It translates to CSASRPGTGFSYEQYF.